This TCR beta chain was obtained from a study of human T cells and chemical hapten exposure (TCRdb year 2021). Regarding the study in general: The libraries were sequenced as a pool, and the TCR yield per sample differed mostly because of small variations in library volumes within the pool. Both TCR alpha and TCR beta chains were sequenced from each blood RNA sample. This study followed changes in the peripheral blood TCR repertoire in vivo during primary and secondary sensitization of alopecia patients to the hapten diphenylcyclopropenone (DPC).

According to the study, the label for this sample's time point signals: healthy volunteer bleed at 6 weeks. Unfractionated whole blood was collected in Tempus Blood RNA tubes, and total RNA was extracted from that blood. As TCR sequencing controls, roughly five healthy volunteers were used, with blood taken at day 0, 2 weeks and 6 weeks. CDR1 and CDR2, per the germline V gene, are SNHLY and FYNNEI. The CDR3 covers 14 residues, taking in both the cysteine and the phenylalanine. Only the CDR3 DNA stays, 42 bases, in frame from base 1. V sheds 5 bases and J sheds 0 bases, leaving 8 bases between their ends. What the work shows at the level of the full study, not this receptor alone: After repeated subsampling, changes were observed in the strength of the expansion versus patch-test correlation and in the threshold at which the correlation became significant. No change with DPC sensitization was found in the number of TCRs above 1 in 1000 frequency, and no evidence of global repertoire structure alterations was found.

This clonotype was counted between two and nine times. The antigen it recognizes is unknown. The record has no base qualities; no much larger clone is one base away. Library construction relied on RACE. The sequencer listed for this sample is NextSeq 500. During library preparation, unique molecular identifiers were attached to individual cDNA molecules so that TCRs could be counted in a quantitative, reproducible way. Concerning the study's data processing: Samples had a median of roughly 87,000 TCRs, with a range from about 20,000 to 690,600. The Decombinator software suite was used to annotate the V, J and CDR3 of the TCR reads. For the PS versus PT1 abundance plots, all samples were subsampled to the same number of TCRs (28,000). TCRs were defined as expanded if absent before sensitization and observed at least eight times at the 2-week time point. TCRdb trimmed public reads at Q25 via fastp, called clones via MiXCR and kept in-frame beta chains. Identical CDR3 proteins give one entry, which carries the most common genes and DNA. In this record, the V and J calls reflect TCRdb's handling and not the investigators' own analysis. Across this sample there are tens of thousands of distinct CDR3 sequences, with roughly 5% seen only once. The leading ten clones occupy roughly 12% of the sample.

The specimen was whole blood. The sequence is built from TRBV2 and TRBJ1-5; the D gene lacks a confident call. The clonotype was recovered from a human donor in good health. Some clones in this sample may be carry-over from other donors' samples. The bases are TGTGCCAGCAGTCGGCAGACTAGCAATCAGCCCCAGCATTTT. This codes for CASSRQTSNQPQHF. Reference TRBV2 and TRBJ1-5 genes cover what lies past the CDR3, so the full variable domain is EPEVTQTPSHQVTQMGQEVILRCVPISNHLYFYWYRQILGQKVEFLVSFYNNEISEKSEIFDDQFSVERPDGSNFTLKIRSTKLEDSAMYFCASSRQTSNQPQHFGDGTRLSIL.